This paragraph reports one T cell receptor (beta chain). Its antigen is unknown. These data come from a study of shared clonotypes between healthy human individuals. Study outcomes and limitations: The study drew on few donors, limiting represented genetic and exposure-history diversity.

Division of CD4+ cells produced a CD45RA+ naive subset and a CD45RA-negative memory subset. V lost 6 bases and J lost 6, with 17 bases in between. Looked up from germline, CDR1 is SNHLY and CDR2 is FYNNEI. The CDR3 runs 15 residues. The repertoire was sequenced with immunoSEQ multiplex PCR; TCRdb's copy has only in-frame clones and lacks some. Of 800,000 to 1,200,000 clones in the sample, 75% to 85% were seen once. The chain carries TRBV2 and TRBJ2-2, with a tentative D call TRBD1 (6 bases). The clonotype was recovered from a man aged 18 to 29 in good health. Some clones in this sample may be carry-over from other donors' samples. Sequencing was performed on memory CD4+ T cells from PBMCs. Subset meaning: CD45RA-negative fraction. CDR3 DNA sequence: TGTGCCAGCAGGGAGCTGGGGGCCGGTCCCGGGGAGCTGTTTTTT. As protein: CASRELGAGPGELFF.